The clone carrying this T cell receptor beta chain was picked up many times. 5'RACE template switching produced TCR cDNA carrying a universal primer site and UMIs. MiXCR was run by TCRdb on the 5' RACE reads, yielding one entry per CDR3 protein. The sample holds approximately 5,000 distinct CDR3 sequences, 7.8% seen once. V lost 7 bases, J lost 4 bases, and 17 bases lay in between. The germline gives CDR1 SQVTM, CDR2 ANQGSEA. The CDR3 spans 13 residues. This sample is drawn from a study of T cells after yellow fever vaccination. Study context: Using CD3, CD45RA, CCR7 and CD95, the EM, EMRA, CM and Tscm memory subsets were sorted. When fractions had low cell numbers, they were prepared with SMART-Seq v4 Ultra Low Input. The study, taken as a whole, reports: Booster sampling recovered most clones from primary vaccination (about 97% CD4, approximately 90% CD8).

Material: PBMCs, either bulk or a sorted T-cell subset (CD4+, CD8+, memory, or dextramer-sorted; not recorded which), obtained about 49 days after the first yellow fever vaccination. V and J are TRBV29-1 and TRBJ2-7; D may be TRBD1 or TRBD2 (5 bases each). The clonotype comes from a man between 18 and 29 years old who received the YFV17D yellow fever vaccine. The CDR3 protein is CSAGWGYHYEQYV. The CDR3 coding sequence is TGCAGCGCGGGATGGGGGTATCATTACGAGCAGTACGTC.